The entry that follows covers one T cell receptor (beta chain) sequence. The antigen this receptor binds is unknown. No much larger clonotype is one base removed from it; base qualities were not supplied. These data originate in a study of T-cell reconstitution after alpha-beta-depleted transplantation in children (dated by TCRdb to the mid-2010s). With respect to the entire study: The study quantitatively tracked T-cell immune reconstitution after TCRalphabeta/CD19-depleted allogeneic hematopoietic cell transplantation in children using TCR repertoire profiling.

The protocol used for the library was PCR. Sequencing relied on an Illumina HiSeq 2500. TCR library preparation used molecular barcoding, with unique molecular identifiers applied to normalize quantification of the TCRbeta repertoire. TCRdb took the public reads, trimmed them with fastp at Q25, ran MiXCR for clone calling and kept in-frame beta chains. CDR3 protein duplicates are merged, each entry listing the most common genes and DNA. For this sample the table gives roughly 220,000 distinct CDR3 sequences, of which under 8.5% were detected only once. The ten largest account for approximately 34% of the sample. The paper as a whole reports these results and caveats: The frequencies of hyperexpanded clones fell over the following months, and after one year, T-cell counts and TCRbeta diversity were mostly attributed to newly produced T cells. The apparently early alphabetaT-cell count recovery about two months after transplant was reportedly dependent on only several hundred rapidly expanded clones derived from non-depleted graft cells. In some patients, high TCRbeta diversity at day 60 was attributed to recipient T cells and intrathymic progenitors that had survived conditioning.

The treatment or condition label on this specimen signifies: allogeneic hematopoietic cell transplantation with graft depleted of TCRalphabeta T cells and CD19 B cells. Transplant recipients were children who received TCRalphabeta/CD19-depleted allogeneic hematopoietic cell grafts. The input for sequencing was PBMCs, mostly from graft donor cells, taken 360 days after TCRalphabeta/CD19-depleted stem cell transplant. The origin of this receptor is a male patient aged 2-15 years who had a stem cell transplant for acute myeloid leukemia, so the T cells may come from the graft donor.

The CDR3 in this case is CASSQAPLLDSQETQYF. Here is the DNA: TGCGCCAGCAGCCAAGCCCCCCTCCTGGACAGTCAAGAGACCCAGTACTTC. The rearranged segments are TRBV4-1 and TRBJ2-5; D gene: possibly TRBD1, on 6 matching bases. Looking up the germline V gene yields CDR1 MGHRA and CDR2 YSYEKL. Including the terminal cysteine and phenylalanine, the CDR3 comprises 17 residues. Kept here is only the CDR3 DNA, which spans 51 bases and is read in frame from base 1. V is cut by 1 base and J by 2 bases, and the space between the germline ends is 17 bases.